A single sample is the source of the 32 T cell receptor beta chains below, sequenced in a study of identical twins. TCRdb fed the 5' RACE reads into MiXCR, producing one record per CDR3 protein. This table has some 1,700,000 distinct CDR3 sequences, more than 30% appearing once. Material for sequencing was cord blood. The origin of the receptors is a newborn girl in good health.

The CDR3, as DNA: TGCGCCAGCAGCTCCGGGACAGGGGGCTTGAGCTACACCTTC. Its protein product is CASSSGTGGLSYTF. V usage is TRBV5-1 and J usage is TRBJ1-2, with 12 bases that match TRBD1. The CDR3 extends over 14 amino acids. The V gene's germline CDR1 is SGHRS and CDR2 YFSETQ. V lost 3 bases and J lost 9; bases outside the gene matches: 6.

CDR3 DNA sequence: TGTGCTAGTGGTTTACTATACCACAACTCCGGGACTAGAAACAATGAGCAGTTCTTC. Protein sequence: CASGLLYHNSGTRNNEQFF. The chain joins TRBV12-5 to TRBJ2-1; 8 bases match TRBD2. Trimming cost V 3 bases and J 5 bases; bases outside gene matches: 18. The CDR3 loop spans 19 amino acids. Germline V lookup: CDR1 LGHNT, CDR2 FRNRAP.

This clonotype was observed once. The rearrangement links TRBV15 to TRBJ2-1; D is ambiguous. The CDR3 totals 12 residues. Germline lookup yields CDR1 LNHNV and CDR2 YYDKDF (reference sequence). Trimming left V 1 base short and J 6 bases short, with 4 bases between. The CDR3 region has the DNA TGTGCCACCAGCAGAGGGGGCAATGAGCAGTTCTTC. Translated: CATSRGGNEQFF.

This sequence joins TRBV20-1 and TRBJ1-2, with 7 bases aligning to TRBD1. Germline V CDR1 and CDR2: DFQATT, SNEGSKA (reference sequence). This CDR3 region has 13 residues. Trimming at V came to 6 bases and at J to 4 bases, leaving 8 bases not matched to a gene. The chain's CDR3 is CSAQTTGAYGYTF. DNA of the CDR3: TGCAGTGCGCAGACCACAGGGGCCTATGGCTACACCTTC.

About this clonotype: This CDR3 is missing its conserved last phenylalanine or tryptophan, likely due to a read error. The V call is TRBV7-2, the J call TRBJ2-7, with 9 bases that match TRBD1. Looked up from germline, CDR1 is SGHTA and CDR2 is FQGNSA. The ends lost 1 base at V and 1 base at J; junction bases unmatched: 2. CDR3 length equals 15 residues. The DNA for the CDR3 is TGTGCCAGCAGCTTAGGGGGACAGGGATCCTACGAGCAGTACTTA. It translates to CASSLGGQGSYEQYL.

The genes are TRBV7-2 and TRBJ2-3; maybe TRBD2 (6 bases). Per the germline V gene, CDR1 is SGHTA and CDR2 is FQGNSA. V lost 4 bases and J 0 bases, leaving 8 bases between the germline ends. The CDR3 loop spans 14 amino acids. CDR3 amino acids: CASSWSGSTDTQYF. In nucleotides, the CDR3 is TGTGCCAGCAGCTGGAGCGGGAGCACAGATACGCAGTATTTT.

Here the CDR3 DNA reads TGTGCCAGCAGTTTGACCAGGACCGCTGGCTACACCTTC. As protein: CASSLTRTAGYTF. V is TRBV27 and J is TRBJ1-2; D gene unclear. This CDR3 contains 13 residues. Trimming removed 3 bases from V and 7 bases from J, with 12 bases in between. Germline V gives CDR1 MNHEY, CDR2 SMNVEV (reference sequence).

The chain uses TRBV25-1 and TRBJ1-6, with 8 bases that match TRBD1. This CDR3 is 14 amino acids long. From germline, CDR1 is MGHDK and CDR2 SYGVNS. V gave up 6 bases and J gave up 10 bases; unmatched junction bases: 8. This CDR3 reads CASRSDRGGSPLHF. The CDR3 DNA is TGTGCCAGCAGAAGCGACAGGGGCGGGTCACCCCTCCACTTT. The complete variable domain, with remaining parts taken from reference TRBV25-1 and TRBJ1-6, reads EADIYQTPRYLVIGTGKKITLECSQTMGHDKMYWYQQDPGMELHLIHYSYGVNSTEKGDLSSESTVSRIRTEHFPLTLESARPSHTSQYLCASRSDRGGSPLHFGNGTRLTVT.

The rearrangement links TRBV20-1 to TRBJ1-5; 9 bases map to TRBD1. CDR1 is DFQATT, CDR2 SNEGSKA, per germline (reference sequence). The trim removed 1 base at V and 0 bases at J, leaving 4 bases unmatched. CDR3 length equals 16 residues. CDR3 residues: CSARGRTGDSNQPQHF. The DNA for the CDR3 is TGCAGTGCTAGAGGACGGACAGGGGATAGCAATCAGCCCCAGCATTTT.

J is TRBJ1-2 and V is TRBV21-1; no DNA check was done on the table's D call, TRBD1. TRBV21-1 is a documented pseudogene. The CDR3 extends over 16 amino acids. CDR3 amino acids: CASSKKTGHLNYGYTF. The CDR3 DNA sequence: TGTGCCAGCAGCAAAAAAACAGGGCACCTTAACTATGGCTACACCTTC.

The CDR3 loop is CASSSSFQETQYF. In DNA, the CDR3 is TGCGCCAGCAGCTCATCGTTCCAAGAGACCCAGTACTTC. The genes are TRBV5-1 and TRBJ2-5; D unclear. The CDR3 is 13 residues long. Germline V CDR1 and CDR2: SGHRS, YFSETQ. Trimming stripped 3 bases from V and 1 base from J, with 7 bases between.

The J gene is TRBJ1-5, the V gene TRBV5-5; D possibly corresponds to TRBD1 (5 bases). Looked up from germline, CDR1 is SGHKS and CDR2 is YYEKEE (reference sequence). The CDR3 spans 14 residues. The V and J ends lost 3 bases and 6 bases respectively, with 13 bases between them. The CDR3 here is CASSSVGRGQPQHF. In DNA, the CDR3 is TGTGCCAGCAGCTCGGTGGGTAGGGGTCAGCCCCAGCATTTT.

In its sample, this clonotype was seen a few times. The CDR3 DNA follows: TGCAGCGTCGAAAGGCTAGATACGCAGTATTTT. Translated: CSVERLDTQYF. The chain recombines TRBV29-1 with TRBJ2-3; D unresolved. With 6 bases removed from V and 5 bases from J, the gap between germline ends came to 9 bases. Germline V gene sequence: CDR1 SQVTM, CDR2 ANQGSEA. This CDR3 spans 11 amino acids.

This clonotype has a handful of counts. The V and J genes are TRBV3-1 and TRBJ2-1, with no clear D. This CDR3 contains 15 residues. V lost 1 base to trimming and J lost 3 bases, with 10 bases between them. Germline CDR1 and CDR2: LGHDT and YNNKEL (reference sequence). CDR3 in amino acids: CASSQAKAFYNEQFF. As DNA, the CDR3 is TGTGCCAGCAGCCAAGCCAAGGCCTTCTACAATGAGCAGTTCTTC.

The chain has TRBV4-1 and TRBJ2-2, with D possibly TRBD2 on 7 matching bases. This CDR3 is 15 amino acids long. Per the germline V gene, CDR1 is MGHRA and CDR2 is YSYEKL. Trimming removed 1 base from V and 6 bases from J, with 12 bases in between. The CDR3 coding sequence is TGCGCCAGCAGCCAAGCGGGGGGCCTCGCCGGGGAGCTGTTTTTT. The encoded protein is CASSQAGGLAGELFF.

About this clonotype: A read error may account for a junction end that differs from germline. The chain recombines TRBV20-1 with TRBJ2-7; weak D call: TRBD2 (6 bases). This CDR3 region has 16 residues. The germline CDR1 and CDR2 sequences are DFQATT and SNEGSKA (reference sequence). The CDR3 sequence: CSTRDIGTFFYYEQYF. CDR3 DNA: TGCAGTACTAGAGATATAGGGACTTTCTTCTACTACGAGCAGTACTTC.

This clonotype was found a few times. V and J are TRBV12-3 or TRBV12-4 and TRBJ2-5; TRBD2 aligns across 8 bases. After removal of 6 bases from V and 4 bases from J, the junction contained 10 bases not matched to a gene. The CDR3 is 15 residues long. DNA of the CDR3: TGTGCCAGCAGCTTCGCGCGACGGGGGGGAGAGACCCAGTACTTC. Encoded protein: CASSFARRGGETQYF.

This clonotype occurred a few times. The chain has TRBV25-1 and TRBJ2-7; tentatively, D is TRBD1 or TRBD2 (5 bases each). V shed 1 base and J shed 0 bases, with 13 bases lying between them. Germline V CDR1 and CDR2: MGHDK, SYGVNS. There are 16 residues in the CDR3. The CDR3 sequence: CASSELDHGGSYEQYF. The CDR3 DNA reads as TGTGCCAGCAGTGAATTAGACCATGGGGGCTCCTACGAGCAGTACTTC.

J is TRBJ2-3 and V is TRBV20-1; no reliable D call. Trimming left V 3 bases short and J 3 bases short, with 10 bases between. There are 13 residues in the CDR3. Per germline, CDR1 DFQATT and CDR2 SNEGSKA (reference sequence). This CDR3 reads CSARTPITDTQYF. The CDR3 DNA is TGCAGTGCTAGGACCCCGATTACAGATACGCAGTATTTT.

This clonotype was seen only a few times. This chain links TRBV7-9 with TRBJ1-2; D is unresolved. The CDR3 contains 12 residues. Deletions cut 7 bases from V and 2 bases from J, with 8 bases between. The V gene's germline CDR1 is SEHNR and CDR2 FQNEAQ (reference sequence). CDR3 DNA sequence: TGTGCCAGCACCGCATCCAACTATGGCTACACCTTC. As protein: CASTASNYGYTF.

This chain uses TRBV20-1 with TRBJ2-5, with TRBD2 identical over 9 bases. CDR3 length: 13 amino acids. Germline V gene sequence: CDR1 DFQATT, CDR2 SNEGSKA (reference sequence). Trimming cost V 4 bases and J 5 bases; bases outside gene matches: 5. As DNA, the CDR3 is TGCAGTGCTACCCTTAGCGGGGGTGAGACCCAGTACTTC. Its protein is CSATLSGGETQYF.

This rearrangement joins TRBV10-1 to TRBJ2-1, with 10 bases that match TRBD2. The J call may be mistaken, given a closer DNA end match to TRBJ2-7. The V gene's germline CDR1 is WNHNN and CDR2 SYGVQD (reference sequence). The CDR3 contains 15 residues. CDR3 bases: TGCGCCAGCAGGATTAGCGGGGGGCTACGCAATGAGCAGTACTTC. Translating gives CASRISGGLRNEQYF.

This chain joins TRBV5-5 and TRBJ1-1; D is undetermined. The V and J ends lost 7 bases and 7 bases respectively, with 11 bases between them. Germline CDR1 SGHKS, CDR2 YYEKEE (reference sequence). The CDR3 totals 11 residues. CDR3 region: CASPPGGEAFF. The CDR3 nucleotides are TGTGCCAGCCCACCAGGTGGTGAAGCTTTCTTT.

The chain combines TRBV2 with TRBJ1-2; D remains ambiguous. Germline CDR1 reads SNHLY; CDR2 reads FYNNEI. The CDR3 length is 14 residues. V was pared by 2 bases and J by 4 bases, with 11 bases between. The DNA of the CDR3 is TGTGCCAGCAGTGAAAGGCGGTCCCTCTATGGCTACACCTTC. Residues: CASSERRSLYGYTF.

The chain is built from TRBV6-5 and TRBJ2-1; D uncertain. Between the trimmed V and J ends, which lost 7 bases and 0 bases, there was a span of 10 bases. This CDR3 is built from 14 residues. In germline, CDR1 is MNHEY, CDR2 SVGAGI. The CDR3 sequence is CASNPSDSYNEQFF. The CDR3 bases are TGTGCCAGCAACCCCAGCGACTCCTACAATGAGCAGTTCTTC.

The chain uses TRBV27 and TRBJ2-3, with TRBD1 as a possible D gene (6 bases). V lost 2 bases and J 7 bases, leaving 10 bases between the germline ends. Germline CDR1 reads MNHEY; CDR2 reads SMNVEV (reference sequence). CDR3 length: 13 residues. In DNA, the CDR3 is TGTGCCAGCAGTTTAGACAGGAGATATACGCAGTATTTT. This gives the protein CASSLDRRYTQYF.

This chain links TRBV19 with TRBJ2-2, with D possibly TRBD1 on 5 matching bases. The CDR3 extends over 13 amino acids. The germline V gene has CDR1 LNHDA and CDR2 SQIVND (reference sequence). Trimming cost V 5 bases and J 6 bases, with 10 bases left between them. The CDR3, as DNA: TGTGCCAGTAGTGTATCAGGGTCCGGGGAGCTGTTTTTT. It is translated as CASSVSGSGELFF.

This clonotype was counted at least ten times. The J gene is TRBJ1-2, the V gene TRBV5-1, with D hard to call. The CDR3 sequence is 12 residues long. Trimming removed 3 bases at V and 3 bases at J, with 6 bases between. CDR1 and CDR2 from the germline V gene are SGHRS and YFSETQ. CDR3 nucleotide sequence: TGCGCCAGCAGCTATACAGACTATGGCTACACCTTC. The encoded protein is CASSYTDYGYTF.

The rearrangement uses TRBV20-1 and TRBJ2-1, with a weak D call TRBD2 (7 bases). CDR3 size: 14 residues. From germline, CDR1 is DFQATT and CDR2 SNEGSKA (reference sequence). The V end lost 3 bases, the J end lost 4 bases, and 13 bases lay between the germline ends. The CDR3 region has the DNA TGCAGTGCTAGCGGGGGGCCCCCTTACAATGAGCAGTTCTTC. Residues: CSASGGPPYNEQFF.

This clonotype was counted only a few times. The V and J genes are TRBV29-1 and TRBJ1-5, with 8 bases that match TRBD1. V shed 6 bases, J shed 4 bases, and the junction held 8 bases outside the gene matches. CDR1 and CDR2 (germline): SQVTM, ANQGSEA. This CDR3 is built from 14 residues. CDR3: CSVRSGGRNQPQHF. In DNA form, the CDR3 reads TGCAGCGTGCGCTCAGGGGGCAGGAATCAGCCCCAGCATTTT.

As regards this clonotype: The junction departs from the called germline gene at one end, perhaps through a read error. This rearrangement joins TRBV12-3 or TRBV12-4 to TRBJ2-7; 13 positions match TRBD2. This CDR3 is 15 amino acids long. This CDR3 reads CASSPGLAGSCEQYF. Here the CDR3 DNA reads TGTGCCAGCAGTCCGGGACTAGCGGGGTCCTGCGAGCAGTACTTC.

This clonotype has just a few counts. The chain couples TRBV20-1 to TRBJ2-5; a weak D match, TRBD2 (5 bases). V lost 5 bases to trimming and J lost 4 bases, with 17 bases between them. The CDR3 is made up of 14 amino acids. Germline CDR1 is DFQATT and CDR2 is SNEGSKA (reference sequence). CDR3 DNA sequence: TGCAGTGCTTATGGAACTAGTATAAGAGAGACCCAGTACTTC. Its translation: CSAYGTSIRETQYF.